This T cell receptor beta chain was documented in a study of CD8 T cells in ankylosing spondylitis. Whole-study results and caveats: Earlier authors reported some of these motif variants in reactive arthritis synovial fluid and blood. Clones tied to disease were said to be significantly enriched in matched ankylosing spondylitis synovial fluid.

Germline V gene lookup returns CDR1 SGHRS and CDR2 YFSETQ. This CDR3 spans 15 amino acids. The V gene lost 0 bases and the J gene lost 0 bases, with 7 bases spanning the gap. Comment on this clonotype: The antigen remains unidentified.

TCRdb used MiXCR to reprocess the 5' RACE reads, holding one entry per CDR3 protein. The sample lists 130,000 or so distinct CDR3 sequences; about 6.4% were seen once. The receptor's source is a male donor with ankylosing spondylitis or in good health (not recorded which). The specimen was blood, either unsorted or a sorted T cell fraction (not recorded which). The chain recombines TRBV5-1 with TRBJ1-5; no firm D call. This CDR3 reads CASSLDGASNQPQHF. DNA for the CDR3: TGCGCCAGCAGCTTGGACGGAGCTAGCAATCAGCCCCAGCATTTT.